This TCR beta chain was identified during a study of cytomegalovirus exposure and HLA in healthy donors. About the research overall: Out of roughly 170 million T cells, an earlier analysis found fewer than 140 million unique TCR beta sequences in total.

As concerns this clone: The antigen is not known.

The primer mix had 60 Vbeta and 13 Jbeta primers. Original methodology: Later analysis identified tens of millions of unique TCR beta chains, about 12 million shared. Generated by immunoSEQ multiplex PCR, the TCRdb table keeps only in-frame clones and is missing some. Clone size and V and J calls were adopted from that table, with D and trimming inferred from the DNA. The profile covers some 200,000 clones, with about 80% appearing a single time and 2.3% taken by the ten largest. Findings and limits, study-wide: A later examination showed that TCR association rates differed by HLA locus, with DRB1 most and HLA-C fewest. Reportedly, cytomegalovirus status was diagnosed with high sensitivity and specificity.

Source material: PBMCs. This receptor was identified in a woman in her fifties or sixties in good health and CMV-seronegative.

The CDR3 nucleotides read TGTGCCAGCAATGAGGTCGTGAACACTGAAGCTTTCTTT. It encodes CASNEVVNTEAFF. The chain joins TRBV13 to TRBJ1-1; D gene ambiguous. The germline V and J ends were trimmed by 7 bases and 0 bases, with 9 bases remaining between them. Germline loops: CDR1 PRHDT, CDR2 FYEKMQ (reference sequence). The CDR3 runs 13 residues.